This is a list of T cell receptor beta chains from one sample in a study of T cell responses to AZD1222 COVID-19 vaccine. TCRdb's table, derived via immunoSEQ multiplex PCR, lists solely in-frame clones and lacks some. The table records 100,000 to 150,000 clones, around 94% of them present only once. Here the sequenced sample was peripheral blood, taken on day 0 of AZD1222 vaccination. These receptor sequences come from an adult in good health. CDR3s include the opening cysteine and the closing phenylalanine or tryptophan. A D gene is named only where the DNA matches it firmly. Expanded clones get a size class; other rows say once, few or many, or leave the size out.

DNA: TGTGCCAGCAGCGCCTCCGGGACTAGCATAAATGAGCAGTTCTTC
CDR3: CASSASGTSINEQFF
size: -
J: TRBJ2-1
V: TRBV7-8
D: TRBD2

DNA: TGTGCCAGCAGCTTAGATCTCAGGGCTGAAGCTTTCTTT
CDR3: CASSLDLRAEAFF
size: -
J: TRBJ1-1
V: TRBV11-3
D: -

DNA: TGTGCCAGCAGAGCTCCCGCCAGGGAAAATTCACCCCTCCACTTT
CDR3: CASRAPARENSPLHF
size: few
J: TRBJ1-6
V: TRBV2
D: -

DNA: TGTGCCAGTAGTCCTGGGACAGGGTACGGCACCTATAATTCACCCCTCCACTTT
CDR3: CASSPGTGYGTYNSPLHF
size: -
J: TRBJ1-6
V: TRBV19
D: TRBD1

DNA: TGTGCCACCTCGTCCCTTGGGCCAGGGGGCCAAGAGACCCAGTACTTC
CDR3: CATSSLGPGGQETQYF
size: -
J: TRBJ2-5
V: TRBV18
D: TRBD1

DNA: TGTGCCAGCAGTAAAGGGGGGGGGATGAACACTGAAGCTTTCTTT
CDR3: CASSKGGGMNTEAFF
size: -
J: TRBJ1-1
V: TRBV27
D: -

DNA: TGTGCCAGCAGCCTGAGACAGGATAACTATGGCTACACCTTC
CDR3: CASSLRQDNYGYTF
size: -
J: TRBJ1-2
V: TRBV7-8
D: -

DNA: TGCGCCAGCAGCCAACTATCTCCGGGTGTTGGGGTCAACAATGAGCAGTTCTTC
CDR3: CASSQLSPGVGVNNEQFF
size: -
J: TRBJ2-1
V: TRBV4-1
D: -

DNA: TGTGCCAGCAGCTTAGCGGGGACAGAGCCCTACGAGCAGTACTTC
CDR3: CASSLAGTEPYEQYF
size: -
J: TRBJ2-7
V: TRBV7-2
D: TRBD1

DNA: TGCGCCAGCAGCCAGGTGCACGGGGGTCTGAATGAAAAACTGTTTTTT
CDR3: CASSQVHGGLNEKLFF
size: -
J: TRBJ1-4
V: TRBV4-3
D: -

DNA: TGTGCCAGTGCGGAGACAGACACCCCTAATGAAAAACTGTTTTTT
CDR3: CASAETDTPNEKLFF
size: -
J: TRBJ1-4
V: TRBV28
D: -

DNA: TGTGCCAGCAGCGCGGGACCAACGAACTACAATGAGCAGTTCTTC
CDR3: CASSAGPTNYNEQFF
size: -
J: TRBJ2-1
V: TRBV9
D: -

DNA: TGCGCCAGCAGCCCGCGGCGTGGAAGTCTTACAGATACGCAGTATTTT
CDR3: CASSPRRGSLTDTQYF
size: -
J: TRBJ2-3
V: TRBV5-1
D: -

DNA: TGCAGTGCTAGTGCATTTCAGGCTGTTTCTTTT
CDR3: CSASAFQAVSF
size: -
J: TRBJ1-1
V: TRBV20-1
D: -

DNA: TGTGCCTGGAGTTGGGGGAGGGGAGATACGCAGTATTTT
CDR3: CAWSWGRGDTQYF
size: -
J: TRBJ2-3
V: TRBV30
D: TRBD2

DNA: TGTGCCAGCAGGGAAGCGGGTTGTAAGGAAAAACTGTTTTTT
CDR3: CASREAGCKEKLFF
size: -
J: TRBJ1-4
V: TRBV21-1
D: -

DNA: TGTGCCTGGAGTGTACTGCCAGATACGCAGTATTTT
CDR3: CAWSVLPDTQYF
size: -
J: TRBJ2-3
V: TRBV30
D: -

DNA: TGTGCCAGCAGCCTAACAGGAATTGAAGCTTTCTTT
CDR3: CASSLTGIEAFF
size: -
J: TRBJ1-1
V: TRBV7-8
D: -

DNA: TGTGCCAGCAGTCTCAGACCGGGTGTGGGCTATGGCTACACCTTC
CDR3: CASSLRPGVGYGYTF
size: -
J: TRBJ1-2
V: TRBV2
D: -

DNA: TGTGCCAGTAGTATTAGGCTAGCGGGAAGGAATGAGCAGTTCTTC
CDR3: CASSIRLAGRNEQFF
size: -
J: TRBJ2-1
V: TRBV19
D: TRBD2

DNA: TGTGCCAGCAGCTTAGGGATGCCAGGACAGGTCAGCTCCTACAATGAGCAGTTCTTC
CDR3: CASSLGMPGQVSSYNEQFF
size: -
J: TRBJ2-1
V: TRBV7-9
D: TRBD1

DNA: TGTGCCAGCAGTGCCCCGGTCAATGGGGCGGGCAATCAGCCCCAGCATTTT
CDR3: CASSAPVNGAGNQPQHF
size: -
J: TRBJ1-5
V: TRBV6-1
D: -

DNA: TGTGCCAGCAGCTTATCTTCTCGGGACTACGAGCAGTACTTC
CDR3: CASSLSSRDYEQYF
size: -
J: TRBJ2-7
V: TRBV7-9
D: -

DNA: TGTGCCAGTAGTATAGGATGGGGACCCTACGAGCAGTACTTC
CDR3: CASSIGWGPYEQYF
size: -
J: TRBJ2-7
V: TRBV19
D: -

DNA: TGTGCCAGCAGTTACCCTAGGGGGGGCGCGCACAATGAGCAGTTCTTC
CDR3: CASSYPRGGAHNEQFF
size: once
J: TRBJ2-1
V: TRBV28
D: -

DNA: TGCGCCAGCAGTCTAGGTGCAGGCCACTATAACTATGGCTACACCTTC
CDR3: CASSLGAGHYNYGYTF
size: once
J: TRBJ1-2
V: TRBV23-1
D: -

DNA: TGTGCCAGCAGTCGACACGCCGGGGAAGTAGGGACTGAAGCTTTCTTT
CDR3: CASSRHAGEVGTEAFF
size: -
J: TRBJ1-1
V: TRBV6-2/TRBV6-3
D: -

DNA: TGTGCCAGCAGCTCCCCCAGGGGGCCTAGCGGGAGACTGGTCTACGAGCAGTACTTC
CDR3: CASSSPRGPSGRLVYEQYF
size: -
J: TRBJ2-7
V: TRBV5-6
D: TRBD2

DNA: TGTGCCTGGAGAGGGGGGGACAATCAGCCCCAGCATTTT
CDR3: CAWRGGDNQPQHF
size: once
J: TRBJ1-5
V: TRBV30
D: -

DNA: TGTGCCAGCAGTTTGGGCAGGGGCGACACCGGGGAGCTGTTTTTT
CDR3: CASSLGRGDTGELFF
size: -
J: TRBJ2-2
V: TRBV27
D: -

DNA: TGTGCCAGCAGCCCTCCCGGGACAGCGGGAGGAGAGCAGTACTTC
CDR3: CASSPPGTAGGEQYF
size: -
J: TRBJ2-7
V: TRBV9
D: TRBD2

DNA: TGTGCCAGCAGTTTTTTTGGTGAAGCTTTCTTT
CDR3: CASSFFGEAFF
size: once
J: TRBJ1-1
V: TRBV27
D: -

DNA: TGTGCCTGGAGTGTACAAATGGCAGGGCGTGGCGGGTACACCTTC
CDR3: CAWSVQMAGRGGYTF
size: -
J: TRBJ1-2
V: TRBV30
D: -

DNA: TGCGCCAGCAGCTTGGACTTCGTCTCGGTCTACGAGCAGTACTTC
CDR3: CASSLDFVSVYEQYF
size: -
J: TRBJ2-7
V: TRBV5-1
D: -

DNA: TGTGCCAGCAGCTTGTTTGCAGGGGGGGATGAAAAACTGTTTTTT
CDR3: CASSLFAGGDEKLFF
size: -
J: TRBJ1-4
V: TRBV5-6
D: TRBD1

DNA: TGTGCCAGCAGCGTAGTAATGACAGATACGCAGTATTTT
CDR3: CASSVVMTDTQYF
size: -
J: TRBJ2-3
V: TRBV9
D: -

DNA: TGTGCCAGCAGTTTAAGCGGGAGTGGCTACGAGCAGTACTTC
CDR3: CASSLSGSGYEQYF
size: -
J: TRBJ2-7
V: TRBV28
D: TRBD2

DNA: TGTGCCAGCAGCTTAGTCTCTAGCGGGAGCGCAGATACGCAGTATTTT
CDR3: CASSLVSSGSADTQYF
size: -
J: TRBJ2-3
V: TRBV11-2
D: TRBD2

DNA: TGTGCCAGCAGCCCCGCCTCCGGGACAGGGGGTTCTGGCTACACCTTC
CDR3: CASSPASGTGGSGYTF
size: -
J: TRBJ1-2
V: TRBV7-9
D: TRBD1

DNA: TGTGCCATTTCCTCTGGGTCTGGCACAGATACGCAGTATTTT
CDR3: CAISSGSGTDTQYF
size: -
J: TRBJ2-3
V: TRBV6-6
D: -

DNA: TGCGCCAGCAGCTTGAGGTCCCCAGGGGCAACTAATGAAAAACTGTTTTTT
CDR3: CASSLRSPGATNEKLFF
size: -
J: TRBJ1-4
V: TRBV5-1
D: -

DNA: TGTGCCATCAAGGGGAGGGACATGAACACTGAAGCTTTCTTT
CDR3: CAIKGRDMNTEAFF
size: -
J: TRBJ1-1
V: TRBV6-6
D: -